Detailed here is one TCR beta chain. Its antigen remains unidentified. The data belong to a study of cytomegalovirus exposure and HLA in healthy donors. Broader study findings: Researchers catalogued approximately 170 TCR beta chains as cytomegalovirus-associated. A few of the chains that were CMV-associated were confirmed in vitro to be specific for CMV antigens.

Sequenced by immunoSEQ multiplex PCR; TCRdb stores in-frame clones only, minus some. Among about 73,000 clones listed, 70% to 90% were seen once. CDR3 size: 15 residues. The trim removed 4 bases at V and 4 bases at J, leaving 6 bases unmatched. Germline CDR1 is MGHRA and CDR2 is YSYEKL. The roughly 120-subject validation cohort, separate from the approximately 670-subject first cohort, included the donors. The receptor was derived from a woman aged 18 to 35 in good health and CMV-seropositive. The sequencing sample was made of PBMCs. J is TRBJ2-2 and V is TRBV4-1, with 7 bases fitting TRBD1. The CDR3 spells CASSPYGTATGELFF. The DNA for the CDR3 is TGCGCCAGCAGCCCCTATGGGACAGCCACCGGGGAGCTGTTTTTT.